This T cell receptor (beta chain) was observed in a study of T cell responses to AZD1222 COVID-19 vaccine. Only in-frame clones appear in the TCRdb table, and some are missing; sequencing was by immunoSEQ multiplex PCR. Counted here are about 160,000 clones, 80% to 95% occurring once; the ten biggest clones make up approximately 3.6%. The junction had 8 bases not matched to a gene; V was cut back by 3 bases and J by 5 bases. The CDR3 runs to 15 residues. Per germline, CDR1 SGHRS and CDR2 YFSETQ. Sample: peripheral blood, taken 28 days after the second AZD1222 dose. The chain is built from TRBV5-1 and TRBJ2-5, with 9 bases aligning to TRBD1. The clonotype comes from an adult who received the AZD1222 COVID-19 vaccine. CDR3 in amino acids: CASSSNTGGGETQYF. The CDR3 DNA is TGCGCCAGCAGCTCAAATACAGGGGGCGGGGAGACCCAGTACTTC.